The present entry profiles one T cell receptor beta chain with its context. Its target is unknown. This entry comes from a study of shared clonotypes between healthy human individuals. Study-level points and caveats: Despite large depth, rarefaction showed incomplete sorted-subset sequencing.

The CDR3 has 14 amino acids. Germline CDR1 is SGHAT and CDR2 is FQDESV (reference sequence). V gave up 5 bases and J gave up 1 base; unmatched junction bases: 5. Repertoires were generated with immunoSEQ multiplex PCR, while TCRdb's copy carries only in-frame clones and drops some. The sample includes millions of clones, just over 90% of them seen just once. The source of this sequence is a man aged 18 to 30 in good health. Some clones in this sample may be carry-over from other donors' samples. V usage is TRBV11-1 and J usage is TRBJ2-7, with 7 bases lining up with TRBD1. Input material: naive CD4+ T cells from PBMCs. Regarding subset: CD45RA+ positively selected. CDR3 residues: CASSAMTGSYEQYF. The CDR3 DNA is TGTGCCAGCAGCGCCATGACAGGGTCCTACGAGCAGTACTTC.